This paragraph covers one T cell receptor (beta chain) sequence. A read error may account for a junction end that differs from germline. These data are taken from a study of glioma-infiltrating T cells. Using RNA template, CDR3s of TCR alpha and beta were amplified with iRepertoire arm-PCR. One-step reverse transcription and amplification started from approximately 100-400 ng of tissue mRNA or PBMC total RNA. Each CDR3 protein is one row after TCRdb ran MiXCR on the multiplex PCR reads. The repertoire has 160,000 or so distinct CDR3 sequences, 43% of them found once; the top ten carry roughly 5.4%. The germline V gene has CDR1 SGHAT and CDR2 FQNNGV. This CDR3 is built from 14 residues.

Input material: glioma tissue, nonneoplastic brain tissue, or PBMCs (not recorded which). This TCR was recovered from a human donor with low-grade glioma or glioblastoma, undergoing nonglioma brain surgery, or in good health (not recorded which). The chain is built from TRBV11-2 and TRBJ2-7; D may correspond to TRBD1 or TRBD2 (7 bases each). This chain's CDR3 is CASSSNQGGGEQYF. The DNA of the CDR3 is TGCGCCAGCAGCTCCAACCAGGGGGGGGGCGAGCAGTACTTC.